This TCR beta chain appears in the sequencing data of a study of OX40 agonist ivuxolimab in advanced cancers. This clone was seen a few times. V shed 4 bases and J shed 4 bases, with 10 bases lying between them. This CDR3 comprises 13 residues. The germline V gene encodes CDR1 KGHSH and CDR2 LQKENI. The data were produced by immunoSEQ multiplex PCR, yet TCRdb's version contains in-frame clones alone and is incomplete. The sample records around 50,000 clones, about 88% being singletons. The specimen comprised CD4+ or CD8+ T cells sorted from blood, sampled in a trial of the OX40 agonist ivuxolimab. The sequence was obtained from an adult with an advanced solid tumor such as melanoma, head and neck, liver or kidney cancer. The chain carries TRBV18 and TRBJ1-2; the D is unclear. In DNA, the CDR3 is TGTGCCAGCTCACTAAACCTCATCTATGGCTACACCTTC. Translation: CASSLNLIYGYTF. The full variable domain, in which reference TRBV18 and TRBJ1-2 provide the parts outside the CDR3, is NAGVMQNPRHLVRRRGQEARLRCSPMKGHSHVYWYRQLPEEGLKFMVYLQKENIIDESGMPKERFSAEFPKEGPSILRIQQVVRGDSAAYFCASSLNLIYGYTFGSGTRLTVV.